This TCR beta chain appears in the sequencing data of a study of blood T cell repertoires in COVID-19. Study at large: Researchers got acute and convalescent COVID-19 samples from the United States, Italy and Spain. From T cells, B-cell-depleted T cells, or PBMCs came the material, which was cDNA or gDNA.

The V gene's germline CDR1 is MNHEY and CDR2 SVGEGT. The CDR3 extends over 16 amino acids. J lost 5 bases, V lost 0 bases, and 7 bases had no gene match. How the authors handled the data: Scientists estimated how many nucleated cells there were by amplifying reference gene primers. Repertoires were generated with immunoSEQ multiplex PCR, while TCRdb's copy carries only in-frame clones and drops some. The D gene and trimming were derived from the DNA, and the V and J assignments and clone size from that table. The repertoire includes 250,000 or so clones, around four fifths of them detected once, and about 4.8% sits in the top ten.

The TCR comes from a woman between 70 and 85 years old with acute or convalescent COVID-19. The J gene is TRBJ1-5, the V gene TRBV6-2 or TRBV6-3, with 7 bases identical to TRBD1. Sequenced sample: peripheral blood. CDR3 protein: CASSYSSTGSHQPQHF. DNA for the CDR3: TGTGCCAGCAGTTACTCGTCGACAGGGAGCCATCAGCCCCAGCATTTT.